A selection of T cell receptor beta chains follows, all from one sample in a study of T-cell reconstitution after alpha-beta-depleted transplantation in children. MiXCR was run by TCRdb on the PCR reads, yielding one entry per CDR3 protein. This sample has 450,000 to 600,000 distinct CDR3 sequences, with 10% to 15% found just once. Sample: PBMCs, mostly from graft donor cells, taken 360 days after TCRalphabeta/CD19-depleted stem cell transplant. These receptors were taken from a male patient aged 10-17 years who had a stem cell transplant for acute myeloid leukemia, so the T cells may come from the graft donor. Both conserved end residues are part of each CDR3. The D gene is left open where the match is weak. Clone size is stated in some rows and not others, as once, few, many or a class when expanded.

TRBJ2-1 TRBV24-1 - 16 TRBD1 CATSDSGQLYYNEQFF TGTGCCACCAGTGACTCGGGACAGTTGTACTACAATGAGCAGTTCTTC
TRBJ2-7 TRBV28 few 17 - CASSSHLAGGNGDEQYF TGTGCCAGCAGTTCCCACTTGGCGGGCGGGAATGGGGACGAGCAGTACTTC
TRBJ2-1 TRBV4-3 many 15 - CASSPSGVIYNEQFF TGCGCCAGCAGCCCCTCGGGGGTAATCTACAATGAGCAGTTCTTC
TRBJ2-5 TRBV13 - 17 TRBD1 CASSLAAGTGIQETQYF TGTGCCAGCAGCTTAGCAGCCGGGACAGGGATTCAAGAGACCCAGTACTTC
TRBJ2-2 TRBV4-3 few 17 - CASSHRPTGSHTGELFF TGCGCCAGCAGCCACCGACCTACAGGGTCTCACACCGGGGAGCTGTTTTTT
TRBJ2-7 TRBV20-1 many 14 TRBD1 CSASPGQGGDEQYF TGCAGTGCTTCTCCGGGACAGGGGGGCGACGAGCAGTACTTC
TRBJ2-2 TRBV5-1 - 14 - CASSAIGSTGELFF TGCGCCAGCAGCGCCATAGGGAGCACCGGGGAGCTGTTTTTT
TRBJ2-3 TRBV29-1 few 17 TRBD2 CSVEDLTSGRGGDTQYF TGCAGCGTTGAAGATCTCACTAGCGGGAGAGGTGGAGATACGCAGTATTTT
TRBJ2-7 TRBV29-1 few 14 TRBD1 CSVEEGTGSYEQYF TGCAGCGTTGAAGAAGGGACAGGCTCCTACGAGCAGTACTTC
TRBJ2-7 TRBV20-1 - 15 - CSARKMTGLSYEQYF TGCAGTGCTAGAAAAATGACGGGACTCTCCTACGAGCAGTACTTC
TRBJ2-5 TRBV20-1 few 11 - CSASDLETQYF TGCAGTGCTAGTGACTTGGAGACCCAGTACTTC
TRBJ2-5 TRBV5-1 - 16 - CASSLEKARNRETQYF TGCGCCAGCAGCTTGGAAAAGGCCAGAAACAGAGAGACCCAGTACTTC
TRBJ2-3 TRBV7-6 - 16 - CASSLGAGSSTDTQYF TGTGCCAGCAGCTTAGGGGCAGGATCTAGCACAGATACGCAGTATTTT
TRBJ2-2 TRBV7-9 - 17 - CASSLVSKPRNTGELFF TGTGCCAGCAGCTTAGTTTCCAAACCGAGGAACACCGGGGAGCTGTTTTTT
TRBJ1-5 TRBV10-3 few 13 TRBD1 CAISGQGTQPQHF TGTGCCATCAGTGGACAGGGGACTCAGCCCCAGCATTTT
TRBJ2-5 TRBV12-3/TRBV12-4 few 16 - CASSFLWVRGVETQYF TGTGCCAGCAGTTTCCTATGGGTCAGGGGCGTAGAGACCCAGTACTTC
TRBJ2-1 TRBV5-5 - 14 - CASSLVNRADEQFF TGTGCCAGCAGCTTAGTGAACAGGGCGGATGAGCAGTTCTTC
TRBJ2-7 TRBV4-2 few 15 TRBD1 CASSQERRGNNEQYF TGTGCCAGCAGCCAAGAGCGCAGGGGGAACAACGAGCAGTACTTC
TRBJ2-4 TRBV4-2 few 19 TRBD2 CASSQTGTSGGASKNIQYF TGTGCCAGCAGCCAAACCGGGACTAGCGGGGGGGCGTCCAAAAACATTCAGTACTTC
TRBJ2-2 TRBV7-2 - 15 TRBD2 CASSFRGRDTGELFF TGTGCCAGCAGCTTCCGGGGGAGGGACACCGGGGAGCTGTTTTTT
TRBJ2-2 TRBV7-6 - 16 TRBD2 CASSLIRGRGTGELFF TGTGCCAGCAGCCTCATCCGCGGGAGGGGCACCGGGGAGCTGTTTTTT
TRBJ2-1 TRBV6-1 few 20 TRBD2 CASSASGTSGFLYYYNEQFF TGTGCCAGCAGTGCAAGTGGGACTAGCGGATTTCTCTACTACTACAATGAGCAGTTCTTC
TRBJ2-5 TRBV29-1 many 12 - CSFGRSQETQYF TGCAGCTTTGGTCGGAGCCAAGAGACCCAGTACTTC
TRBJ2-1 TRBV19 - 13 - CASSIQGANEQFF TGTGCCAGTAGTATTCAAGGGGCCAATGAGCAGTTCTTC
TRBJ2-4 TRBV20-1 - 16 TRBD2 CSASGASGLAKNIQYF TGCAGTGCGAGTGGTGCTAGCGGGTTGGCCAAAAACATTCAGTACTTC
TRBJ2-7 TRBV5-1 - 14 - CASSLDGLAYEQYF TGCGCCAGCAGCTTGGATGGTTTGGCGTACGAGCAGTACTTC
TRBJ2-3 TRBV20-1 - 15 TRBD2 CSTTAGTSVTDTQYF TGCAGTACCACGGCGGGGACTAGCGTAACAGATACGCAGTATTTT
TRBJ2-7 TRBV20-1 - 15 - CSAIKGGLFSYEQYF TGCAGTGCTATCAAAGGGGGTCTCTTCTCCTACGAGCAGTACTTC
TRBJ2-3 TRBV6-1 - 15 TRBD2 CASFRLAASTDTQYF TGTGCCAGCTTCCGACTAGCGGCAAGCACAGATACGCAGTATTTT
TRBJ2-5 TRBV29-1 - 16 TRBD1 CSVVPRGQGSTETQYF TGCAGCGTTGTCCCCCGAGGACAGGGGAGTACAGAGACCCAGTACTTC
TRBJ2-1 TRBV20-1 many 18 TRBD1 CSAAGTALVLGTYNEQFF TGCAGTGCTGCCGGGACAGCCCTGGTCTTAGGGACCTACAATGAGCAGTTCTTC
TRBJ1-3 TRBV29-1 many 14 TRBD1 CSVEGQGVGNTIYF TGCAGCGTTGAAGGGCAGGGGGTTGGAAACACCATATATTTT
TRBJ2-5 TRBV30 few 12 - CAWSPRQETQYF TGTGCCTGGAGCCCTCGTCAAGAGACCCAGTACTTC
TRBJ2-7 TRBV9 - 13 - CASSVGDRGEQYF TGTGCCAGCAGCGTAGGGGACCGTGGGGAGCAGTACTTC